This T cell receptor (beta chain) originates from a study of early T cells in non-severe SARS-CoV-2 infection. The study, taken as a whole, reports: VDJdb matches were skewed toward anti-spike CD8 T cell responses.

Points on this clonotype: Antigen unknown.

V gave up 1 base and J gave up 6 bases, with 10 bases separating them. The CDR3 length is 13 residues. Per germline, CDR1 SGHRS and CDR2 YFSETQ. Unique molecular identifiers tagged individual cDNA molecules. TCRdb independently ran MiXCR on the 5' RACE reads; one entry per CDR3 protein. The sample holds 50,000 or so distinct CDR3 sequences, approximately 15% seen once. The input for sequencing was whole blood, taken at baseline. The sequence came from an adult who was a healthcare worker with PCR-confirmed SARS-CoV-2 infection or an uninfected control (not recorded which). This chain joins TRBV5-1 and TRBJ1-2; no clear D. Here the CDR3 DNA reads TGCGCCAGCAGCTTGTCGGGGTATGATGGCTACACCTTC. Amino acid sequence: CASSLSGYDGYTF.